This TCR beta chain was found in a study of T cells after yellow fever vaccination. Study-wide points: Abundant bulk-derived clonotypes could contaminate FACS-sorted repertoires.

The CDR3 has 15 amino acids. Concerning this clonotype: No antigen is known for it.

The authors made TCR cDNA by 5'RACE template switching, adding a universal primer site and UMIs. TCRdb analysed the 5' RACE reads with MiXCR anew, one entry per CDR3 protein. The repertoire holds roughly 400,000 distinct CDR3 sequences, with over 15% as singletons. Sequenced here: PBMCs, sampled before the yellow fever booster vaccination. The chain employs TRBV21-1 and TRBJ2-7; the tabulated D call, TRBD1, remains unverified against the DNA. TRBV21-1 is a pseudogene segment. The clonotype originates from a man between 18 and 35 years old who received the YFV17D yellow fever vaccine. The DNA of the CDR3 is TGTGCCAGCAGCAACCTTTCTGACAGACTCTACGAGCAGTACTTC. Encoded protein: CASSNLSDRLYEQYF.